The rows below give T cell receptor beta chains drawn from one sample of a study of blood T cell repertoires in COVID-19. Some clones are missing from TCRdb's copy, which holds only in-frame ones; the method was immunoSEQ multiplex PCR. The sample has roughly 180,000 clones, 70% to 90% seen once; the top ten hold more than 3.5%. Input material: peripheral blood. These receptors originate from a woman younger than 45 with acute or convalescent COVID-19. CDR3s include the opening cysteine and the closing phenylalanine or tryptophan. A D gene is named only where the DNA matches it firmly. The size entry is marked missing in some rows and otherwise reads once, few, many or a size class.

j_gene: TRBJ2-3; abundance: NA; d_gene: NA; v_gene: TRBV12-3/TRBV12-4; CDR3aa: CASSLRLADTQYF; CDR3nt: TGTGCCAGCAGTTTAAGACTAGCAGATACGCAGTATTTT
j_gene: TRBJ2-2; abundance: NA; d_gene: NA; v_gene: TRBV27; CDR3aa: CASRQQPFNTGELFF; CDR3nt: TGTGCCAGCCGCCAACAGCCGTTCAACACCGGGGAGCTGTTTTTT
j_gene: TRBJ1-5; abundance: NA; d_gene: NA; v_gene: TRBV6-5; CDR3aa: CASTWGGLSDQPQHF; CDR3nt: TGTGCCAGCACCTGGGGGGGGCTATCCGATCAGCCCCAGCATTTT
j_gene: TRBJ1-1; abundance: NA; d_gene: NA; v_gene: TRBV11-1; CDR3aa: CASSLRGQPALAFF; CDR3nt: TGTGCCAGCAGCCTCAGGGGTCAACCCGCCCTAGCTTTCTTT
j_gene: TRBJ2-2; abundance: NA; d_gene: NA; v_gene: TRBV10-3; CDR3aa: CAISGTGYTGELFF; CDR3nt: TGTGCCATCAGTGGGACTGGGTACACCGGGGAGCTGTTTTTT
j_gene: TRBJ1-1; abundance: NA; d_gene: NA; v_gene: TRBV28; CDR3aa: CASSFFGTEAFF; CDR3nt: TGTGCCAGCAGTTTCTTCGGCACTGAAGCTTTCTTT
j_gene: TRBJ2-4; abundance: NA; d_gene: NA; v_gene: TRBV11-2; CDR3aa: CASSSLNIQYF; CDR3nt: TGTGCCAGCAGCTCTTTAAACATTCAGTACTTC
j_gene: TRBJ1-1; abundance: NA; d_gene: NA; v_gene: TRBV7-9; CDR3aa: CASRRGNTEAFF; CDR3nt: TGTGCCAGTAGAAGAGGGAACACTGAAGCTTTCTTT
j_gene: TRBJ2-7; abundance: NA; d_gene: NA; v_gene: TRBV7-8; CDR3aa: CASSLGLGSYEQYF; CDR3nt: TGTGCCAGCAGCTTAGGACTAGGTTCCTACGAGCAGTACTTC
j_gene: TRBJ2-3; abundance: NA; d_gene: NA; v_gene: TRBV30; CDR3aa: CAWSVQGLSTDTQYF; CDR3nt: TGTGCCTGGAGTGTACAGGGCCTCAGCACAGATACGCAGTATTTT
j_gene: TRBJ1-5; abundance: NA; d_gene: NA; v_gene: TRBV19; CDR3aa: CASRKNRDQPQHF; CDR3nt: TGTGCCAGTAGAAAAAACAGGGATCAGCCCCAGCATTTT
j_gene: TRBJ2-2; abundance: NA; d_gene: NA; v_gene: TRBV9; CDR3aa: CASSVVWRDGELFF; CDR3nt: TGTGCCAGCAGCGTAGTATGGAGAGATGGGGAGCTGTTTTTT
j_gene: TRBJ2-1; abundance: NA; d_gene: TRBD2; v_gene: TRBV6-1; CDR3aa: CASSDSGANEQFF; CDR3nt: TGTGCCAGCAGTGATAGCGGGGCCAATGAGCAGTTCTTC
j_gene: TRBJ2-7; abundance: few; d_gene: NA; v_gene: TRBV28; CDR3aa: CASSTRTLSYEQYF; CDR3nt: TGTGCCAGCAGCACTAGGACCCTCTCCTACGAGCAGTACTTC
j_gene: TRBJ1-1; abundance: NA; d_gene: NA; v_gene: TRBV28; CDR3aa: CASRLVNGKAFF; CDR3nt: TGTGCCAGCAGGCTAGTTAACGGAAAAGCTTTCTTT
j_gene: TRBJ2-3; abundance: NA; d_gene: NA; v_gene: TRBV10-1; CDR3aa: CASSVLDPLTDTQYF; CDR3nt: TGCGCCAGCAGTGTACTAGACCCTCTCACAGATACGCAGTATTTT
j_gene: TRBJ2-1; abundance: NA; d_gene: NA; v_gene: TRBV6-1; CDR3aa: CASSGGAPGHEQFF; CDR3nt: TGTGCCAGCAGTGGCGGGGCTCCGGGGCATGAGCAGTTCTTC
j_gene: TRBJ1-1; abundance: NA; d_gene: NA; v_gene: TRBV29-1; CDR3aa: CSVGDPQGVAFF; CDR3nt: TGCAGCGTTGGGGACCCACAGGGTGTTGCTTTCTTT
j_gene: TRBJ2-3; abundance: NA; d_gene: TRBD2; v_gene: TRBV24-1; CDR3aa: CATSDFGLAGGPEITDTQYF; CDR3nt: TGTGCCACCAGTGATTTTGGTCTAGCGGGAGGGCCAGAGATCACAGATACGCAGTATTTT
j_gene: TRBJ2-2; abundance: NA; d_gene: NA; v_gene: TRBV7-9; CDR3aa: CASSHGAGELFF; CDR3nt: TGTGCCAGCAGCCATGGGGCTGGGGAGCTGTTTTTT
j_gene: TRBJ2-5; abundance: few; d_gene: TRBD1; v_gene: TRBV5-1; CDR3aa: CASSLARGRETQYF; CDR3nt: TGCGCCAGCAGCTTGGCCAGGGGGCGTGAGACCCAGTACTTC
j_gene: TRBJ2-7; abundance: NA; d_gene: TRBD2; v_gene: TRBV3-1/TRBV3-2; CDR3aa: CASSHSGSNYEQYF; CDR3nt: TGTGCCAGCAGCCATAGCGGGAGCAACTACGAGCAGTACTTC
j_gene: TRBJ2-5; abundance: NA; d_gene: NA; v_gene: TRBV12-3/TRBV12-4; CDR3aa: CASSKTAETQYF; CDR3nt: TGTGCCAGCAGTAAGACAGCGGAGACCCAGTACTTC
j_gene: TRBJ1-2; abundance: NA; d_gene: NA; v_gene: TRBV4-1; CDR3aa: CASSTRYGYTF; CDR3nt: TGCGCCAGCAGCACCAGGTATGGCTACACCTTC
j_gene: TRBJ2-7; abundance: NA; d_gene: TRBD2; v_gene: TRBV2; CDR3aa: CASRSTSGRNEQYF; CDR3nt: TGTGCCAGCAGGTCGACTAGCGGGAGAAACGAGCAGTACTTC
j_gene: TRBJ2-1; abundance: once; d_gene: TRBD2; v_gene: TRBV5-1; CDR3aa: CASRLAGPQGGEQFF; CDR3nt: TGCGCCAGCAGACTAGCGGGTCCCCAGGGCGGGGAGCAGTTCTTC
j_gene: TRBJ1-2; abundance: NA; d_gene: NA; v_gene: TRBV6-1; CDR3aa: CASSEHGGDYGYTF; CDR3nt: TGTGCCAGCAGTGAACATGGGGGGGACTATGGCTACACCTTC
j_gene: TRBJ1-1; abundance: NA; d_gene: NA; v_gene: TRBV15; CDR3aa: CATSIDRTEAFF; CDR3nt: TGTGCCACCAGCATCGACAGGACGGAAGCTTTCTTT
j_gene: TRBJ2-7; abundance: NA; d_gene: TRBD2; v_gene: TRBV6-5; CDR3aa: CASSFGLAGAYEQYF; CDR3nt: TGTGCCAGCAGTTTCGGACTAGCGGGAGCCTACGAGCAGTACTTC
j_gene: TRBJ2-7; abundance: NA; d_gene: NA; v_gene: TRBV11-3; CDR3aa: CASSQYEQYF; CDR3nt: TGTGCCAGTAGCCAGTACGAGCAGTACTTC
j_gene: TRBJ1-2; abundance: NA; d_gene: TRBD1; v_gene: TRBV2; CDR3aa: CASTGVRDYGYTF; CDR3nt: TGTGCCAGTACAGGGGTGAGAGACTATGGCTACACCTTC
j_gene: TRBJ1-3; abundance: NA; d_gene: NA; v_gene: TRBV19; CDR3aa: CASSIQGLGNTIYF; CDR3nt: TGTGCCAGTAGTATACAGGGTCTTGGAAACACCATATATTTT
j_gene: TRBJ2-2; abundance: once; d_gene: NA; v_gene: TRBV18; CDR3aa: CASSPSLADATGELFF; CDR3nt: TGTGCCAGCTCACCATCACTAGCTGACGCCACCGGGGAGCTGTTTTTT
j_gene: TRBJ2-1; abundance: NA; d_gene: NA; v_gene: TRBV11-1; CDR3aa: CASSLARENNEQFF; CDR3nt: TGTGCCAGCAGCTTAGCAAGAGAGAACAATGAGCAGTTCTTC
j_gene: TRBJ1-3; abundance: NA; d_gene: NA; v_gene: TRBV7-2; CDR3aa: CASSTGSRSTIYF; CDR3nt: TGTGCCAGCAGCACCGGGTCTCGGTCCACCATATATTTT
j_gene: TRBJ2-7; abundance: NA; d_gene: TRBD2; v_gene: TRBV9; CDR3aa: CASSVLSLRGEGEQYF; CDR3nt: TGTGCCAGCAGCGTATTGTCCCTGCGGGGGGAGGGGGAGCAGTACTTC
j_gene: TRBJ2-7; abundance: NA; d_gene: TRBD2; v_gene: TRBV19; CDR3aa: CASSIGAGGSYEQYF; CDR3nt: TGTGCCAGTAGTATAGGAGCGGGAGGGTCCTACGAGCAGTACTTC
j_gene: TRBJ2-7; abundance: NA; d_gene: TRBD2; v_gene: TRBV11-2; CDR3aa: CASSGPSGSYEQYF; CDR3nt: TGTGCCAGCAGCGGACCTAGCGGTTCCTACGAGCAGTACTTC
j_gene: TRBJ1-1; abundance: few; d_gene: NA; v_gene: TRBV2; CDR3aa: CASRRDTNTEAFF; CDR3nt: TGTGCCAGCAGGAGGGACACGAACACTGAAGCTTTCTTT
j_gene: TRBJ2-7; abundance: NA; d_gene: NA; v_gene: TRBV5-4; CDR3aa: CASSINFYEQYF; CDR3nt: TGTGCCAGCAGCATTAATTTCTACGAGCAGTACTTC
j_gene: TRBJ1-2; abundance: NA; d_gene: TRBD1; v_gene: TRBV27; CDR3aa: CATRGDREGYTF; CDR3nt: TGTGCCACAAGGGGTGACAGGGAGGGCTACACCTTC
j_gene: TRBJ1-2; abundance: NA; d_gene: NA; v_gene: TRBV7-9; CDR3aa: CASSLDGTGIGYTF; CDR3nt: TGTGCCAGCAGCTTAGACGGGACTGGGATTGGCTACACCTTC
j_gene: TRBJ2-1; abundance: NA; d_gene: TRBD2; v_gene: TRBV3-1/TRBV3-2; CDR3aa: CASSHRGGLDEQFF; CDR3nt: TGTGCCAGCAGCCATCGCGGGGGGCTAGATGAGCAGTTCTTC
j_gene: TRBJ1-6; abundance: NA; d_gene: NA; v_gene: TRBV9; CDR3aa: CASSVDRVGSPLHF; CDR3nt: TGTGCCAGCAGCGTAGACAGGGTCGGCTCACCCCTCCACTTT
j_gene: TRBJ2-1; abundance: NA; d_gene: NA; v_gene: TRBV12-3/TRBV12-4; CDR3aa: CASIKGGVHEQFF; CDR3nt: TGTGCCAGCATCAAAGGGGGGGTTCATGAGCAGTTCTTC
j_gene: TRBJ2-7; abundance: NA; d_gene: NA; v_gene: TRBV27; CDR3aa: CASSHKGELSYEQYF; CDR3nt: TGTGCCAGCAGTCACAAGGGGGAGCTTTCCTACGAGCAGTACTTC
j_gene: TRBJ2-5; abundance: once; d_gene: NA; v_gene: TRBV3-1/TRBV3-2; CDR3aa: CASSQNPDSYQETQYF; CDR3nt: TGTGCCAGCAGCCAAAACCCGGACTCGTACCAAGAGACCCAGTACTTC
j_gene: TRBJ1-2; abundance: NA; d_gene: NA; v_gene: TRBV5-6; CDR3aa: CASSFAESGYTF; CDR3nt: TGTGCCAGCAGCTTCGCTGAGTCGGGGTACACCTTC
j_gene: TRBJ2-3; abundance: NA; d_gene: TRBD2; v_gene: TRBV5-4; CDR3aa: CASSPLAGGSTDTQYF; CDR3nt: TGTGCCAGCAGCCCCCTAGCGGGAGGGAGCACAGATACGCAGTATTTT
j_gene: TRBJ2-7; abundance: once; d_gene: NA; v_gene: TRBV28; CDR3aa: CASSLASIPDEQYF; CDR3nt: TGTGCCAGCAGTTTAGCCAGTATACCCGACGAGCAGTACTTC
j_gene: TRBJ2-3; abundance: NA; d_gene: NA; v_gene: TRBV19; CDR3aa: CASNSGGLRTDTQYF; CDR3nt: TGTGCCAGTAATTCAGGGGGACTCCGCACAGATACGCAGTATTTT
j_gene: TRBJ1-4; abundance: NA; d_gene: NA; v_gene: TRBV28; CDR3aa: CASSPPGGFNEKLFF; CDR3nt: TGTGCCAGCAGCCCCCCCGGAGGGTTTAATGAAAAACTGTTTTTT
j_gene: TRBJ2-3; abundance: NA; d_gene: TRBD2; v_gene: TRBV18; CDR3aa: CASSPGTSLVTDTQYF; CDR3nt: TGTGCCAGCTCACCAGGGACTAGCCTTGTCACAGATACGCAGTATTTT
j_gene: TRBJ2-3; abundance: NA; d_gene: NA; v_gene: TRBV2; CDR3aa: CASRPTAASTDTQYF; CDR3nt: TGTGCCAGCAGGCCAACTGCGGCGAGTACAGATACGCAGTATTTT
j_gene: TRBJ2-7; abundance: NA; d_gene: TRBD2; v_gene: TRBV28; CDR3aa: CASSLRLASYEQYF; CDR3nt: TGTGCCAGCAGTTTACGACTAGCTTCCTACGAGCAGTACTTC
j_gene: TRBJ2-1; abundance: NA; d_gene: TRBD2; v_gene: TRBV28; CDR3aa: CASSDLGLAGVGRQFF; CDR3nt: TGTGCCAGCAGCGACCTGGGACTAGCGGGAGTAGGTCGGCAGTTCTTC
j_gene: TRBJ1-5; abundance: NA; d_gene: NA; v_gene: TRBV12-3/TRBV12-4; CDR3aa: CASSSQPGQPQHF; CDR3nt: TGTGCCAGCAGCTCTCAGCCAGGGCAGCCCCAGCATTTT
j_gene: TRBJ2-2; abundance: NA; d_gene: NA; v_gene: TRBV19; CDR3aa: CASSPFGTGELFF; CDR3nt: TGTGCCAGTAGTCCGTTCGGTACCGGGGAGCTGTTTTTT
j_gene: TRBJ2-1; abundance: NA; d_gene: NA; v_gene: TRBV24-1; CDR3aa: CATSEARNEQFF; CDR3nt: TGTGCCACCAGTGAGGCCAGAAATGAGCAGTTCTTC
j_gene: TRBJ2-3; abundance: NA; d_gene: NA; v_gene: TRBV27; CDR3aa: CASSLIGMSDTQYF; CDR3nt: TGTGCCAGCAGTTTAATCGGGATGTCAGATACGCAGTATTTT